The 22 T cell receptor beta chains below were found in one sample sequenced in a study of neurological immune-mediated disorders. TCRdb reprocessed the 5' RACE reads via MiXCR and lists one record per CDR3 protein. The top ten hold 27% of the sample, which has tens of thousands of distinct CDR3 sequences, over 12% seen once. The material sequenced was PBMCs. Source of these receptors: a woman aged 50 to 60 with HTLV-1-associated myelopathy (HAM/TSP).

This clonotype was observed many times. V gene TRBV28 combines with J gene TRBJ1-1; possibly TRBD1 for D (5 bases). Germline CDR1 MDHEN, CDR2 SYDVKM. V gave up 4 bases and J gave up 0 bases, with 15 bases separating them. The CDR3 has 16 residues. For the CDR3, the DNA is TGTGCCAGCAGTTCGGTTCGGACATTAATGAACACTGAAGCTTTCTTT. Amino acid sequence: CASSSVRTLMNTEAFF.

This clonotype has a count of ten or more. This sequence joins TRBV12-3 or TRBV12-4 and TRBJ2-1; 9 bases align to TRBD1. J lost 7 bases, V lost 5 bases, and 18 bases had no gene match. The CDR3 extends over 18 amino acids. The chain's CDR3 is CASSLGSWDRASRNEQFF. The CDR3 DNA reads as TGTGCCAGCAGTCTCGGCTCCTGGGACAGGGCATCGCGGAATGAGCAGTTCTTC.

Ten or more counts support this clonotype. J is TRBJ2-7 and V is TRBV12-3 or TRBV12-4; no clear D gene. The CDR3 is 15 amino acids. The ends were cut back, 1 base at V and 2 bases at J, with 12 bases in the middle. This chain's CDR3 is CASSLGVEETYEQYF. In DNA, the CDR3 is TGTGCCAGCAGTTTAGGAGTTGAGGAAACCTACGAGCAGTACTTC.

There are many counts of this clonotype. V gene TRBV7-6 combines with J gene TRBJ2-7; D not certain. The germline V gene has CDR1 SGHVS and CDR2 FNYEAQ. This CDR3 region has 14 residues. Trimming shortened V by 2 bases and J by 3 bases, and 11 bases separated the two germline ends. CDR3 sequence: CASSLTRSGYEQYF. As DNA, the CDR3 is TGTGCCAGCAGCTTAACCAGGTCGGGCTACGAGCAGTACTTC.

There are many counts of this clonotype. This chain uses TRBV29-1 with TRBJ2-5, with 9 bases lining up with TRBD2. CDR1 and CDR2 (germline): SQVTM, ANQGSEA. Trimming took 7 bases from V and 4 from J; bases not matched to a gene: 7. CDR3 size: 13 residues. CDR3 sequence reads: CSARVAGAETQYF. In nucleotides, the CDR3 is TGCAGCGCCAGGGTAGCGGGAGCAGAGACCCAGTACTTC.

The V gene is TRBV12-3 or TRBV12-4, the J gene TRBJ2-7, with TRBD1 matching 12 bases. CDR3 length: 15 residues. V dropped 6 bases and J dropped 7; count of bases not matched to a gene: 10. The CDR3 region has the DNA TGTGCCAGCAGGCAAACAGGGACAGGGGGCGGTGAGCAGTACTTC. This translates into CASRQTGTGGGEQYF.

This clonotype was picked up a small number of times. The CDR3 DNA reads TGTGCCAGCAGCTTAGAAGGCAATGAGCAGTTCTTC. Protein product: CASSLEGNEQFF. V is TRBV11-2 and J is TRBJ2-1, with D unresolved. The CDR3 length is 12 residues. The V end was cut by 0 bases, the J end by 6 bases, with 3 bases between. CDR1 and CDR2 (germline): SGHAT, FQNNGV.

This clonotype was recorded many times. The junction does not match germline at one end; this may be a read error. The genes are TRBV5-6 and TRBJ1-1; D perhaps matches TRBD1 (5 bases). CDR1 SGHDT and CDR2 YYEEEE come from the germline V gene. The CDR3 spans 14 residues. The CDR3 spells CASSLYDRAIHESF. The CDR3 DNA sequence: TGTGCCAGCAGCTTGTATGACAGAGCGATTCATGAATCCTTT.

This clonotype was seen at least ten times. The chain links TRBV5-1 to TRBJ2-4; TRBD2 is a possible D gene (6 bases). The CDR3 has 20 amino acids. Germline-derived CDR1 and CDR2 are SGHRS and YFSETQ. The ends were cut back, 0 bases at V and 0 bases at J, with 22 bases in the middle. The CDR3 spells CASSLETPGKWGLAKNIQYF. DNA for the CDR3: TGCGCCAGCAGCTTGGAGACCCCAGGGAAATGGGGACTAGCCAAAAACATTCAGTACTTC.

With regard to this clonotype: This may arise from a read error, as a much more abundant clone is one base away. This rearrangement joins TRBV7-2 to TRBJ2-1; D may be TRBD2 (5 bases). Per the germline V gene, CDR1 is SGHTA and CDR2 is FQGNSA. The CDR3 runs 13 residues. V shed 0 bases and J shed 12 bases, with 12 bases lying between them. In DNA form, the CDR3 reads TGTGCCAGCAGCTTAGCTAGTAAAGGGAGGCAGTTCTTC. Encoded protein: CASSLASKGRQFF.

In this sample, this clonotype turned up many times. This sequence joins TRBV20-1 and TRBJ2-3; D perhaps matches TRBD2 (5 bases). Germline lookup yields CDR1 DFQATT and CDR2 SNEGSKA (reference sequence). The CDR3 extends over 12 amino acids. Deletions cut 6 bases from V and 0 bases from J, with 7 bases between. CDR3 region: CSARTSTDTQYF. The CDR3 DNA reads as TGCAGTGCAAGGACTAGCACAGATACGCAGTATTTT.

Many counts were recorded for this clonotype. The CDR3 is CASSEQGNYGYTF. In nucleotides, the CDR3 is TGTGCCAGCAGTGAACAGGGAAACTATGGCTACACCTTC. The chain employs TRBV2 and TRBJ1-2, with D perhaps TRBD1 (5 bases). With 2 bases removed from V and 2 bases from J, the gap between germline ends came to 6 bases. The CDR3 sequence is 13 residues long. The germline gives CDR1 SNHLY, CDR2 FYNNEI.

The rearrangement links TRBV6-2 or TRBV6-3 to TRBJ1-5; a possible D gene is TRBD1 (5 bases). The CDR3 extends over 14 amino acids. CDR1 MNHEY and CDR2 SVGEGT come from the germline V gene. The germline V and J ends were trimmed by 5 bases and 4 bases, with 12 bases remaining between them. In DNA, the CDR3 is TGTGCCAGCAGTGAGGGGTTAAGGAATCAGCCCCAGCATTTT. Protein product: CASSEGLRNQPQHF.

This clonotype was observed many times. The CDR3 DNA sequence: TGTGCCAGCACCCAAGGGGGGCGGAATAATTCACCCCTCCACTTT. Translation gives CASTQGGRNNSPLHF. The J gene is TRBJ1-6, the V gene TRBV12-3 or TRBV12-4; a possible D gene is TRBD1 (6 bases). This CDR3 spans 15 amino acids. V was pared by 7 bases and J by 5 bases, with 15 bases between.

CDR3 amino acids: CASSFTGGDEQFF. CDR3 nucleotide sequence: TGTGCCAGCAGTTTTACAGGGGGCGATGAGCAGTTCTTC. V gene TRBV6-5 combines with J gene TRBJ2-1, with 9 positions matching TRBD1. CDR1 and CDR2 from the germline V gene are MNHEY and SVGAGI. V dropped 4 bases and J dropped 8; count of bases not matched to a gene: 3. This CDR3 is built from 13 residues.

The chain carries TRBV6-1 and TRBJ2-2; weak D call: TRBD2 (5 bases). CDR3 length: 16 amino acids. Germline-derived CDR1 and CDR2 are MNHNS and SASEGT. V was trimmed by 5 bases and J by 1 base, leaving 14 bases between them. CDR3 loop: CASSLTIGMNTGELFF. The CDR3 DNA is TGTGCCAGCAGTCTGACTATTGGGATGAACACCGGGGAGCTGTTTTTT.

This clonotype was seen many times. V usage is TRBV20-1 and J usage is TRBJ2-1, with TRBD1 identical over 12 bases. Germline CDR1 and CDR2: DFQATT and SNEGSKA (reference sequence). V was pared by 7 bases and J by 7 bases, with 5 bases of the junction left unmatched. CDR3 length: 13 amino acids. The CDR3: CSEPGQGANEQFF. The CDR3 nucleotides read TGCAGTGAGCCGGGACAGGGGGCGAATGAGCAGTTCTTC.

This clonotype was detected many times. The chain employs TRBV7-2 and TRBJ2-1, with TRBD2 identical over 7 bases. Germline CDR1 is SGHTA and CDR2 is FQGNSA. This CDR3 spans 15 amino acids. V was pared by 5 bases and J by 2 bases, with 6 bases of the junction left unmatched. This chain's CDR3 is CASSAPSGAYNEQFF. CDR3 nucleotide sequence: TGTGCCAGCAGCGCCCCTAGCGGAGCCTACAATGAGCAGTTCTTC.

Remarks on this clonotype: This could be a read error, since a much larger clone is one nucleotide away. The chain employs TRBV20-1 and TRBJ2-3; D unresolved. V was pared by 7 bases and J by 3 bases, with 14 bases between. The germline V gene has CDR1 DFQATT and CDR2 SNEGSKA (reference sequence). The CDR3 runs to 13 residues. The CDR3 DNA is TGCAGTGTGATGACTTCACAAACAGATACGCAGTATTTT. It encodes CSVMTSQTDTQYF.

This clonotype has at least ten counts. The genes are TRBV2 and TRBJ2-2, with 9 bases fitting TRBD2. Germline trimming cut 2 bases from V and 3 bases from J; bases unmatched to any gene: 1. Germline V CDR1 and CDR2: SNHLY, FYNNEI. This CDR3 comprises 15 residues. CDR3 DNA: TGTGCCAGCAGTGAACTAGCGGGGTACACCGGGGAGCTGTTTTTT. It codes for CASSELAGYTGELFF.

The chain joins TRBV6-6 to TRBJ2-1, with D tentatively TRBD2 (5 bases). Germline values: CDR1 MNHNY, CDR2 SVGAGI (reference sequence). This CDR3 is 14 amino acids long. The V and J ends lost 5 bases and 7 bases respectively, with 15 bases between them. CDR3 DNA: TGTGCCAGCAGTCCCGGGGTCTCGACGAATGAGCAGTTCTTC. The encoded protein is CASSPGVSTNEQFF.

This clonotype was detected ten times or more. The CDR3 DNA sequence: TGCGCCAGCAGCTTGGATGGCGGTAGCCAAGAGACCCAGTACTTC. Protein sequence: CASSLDGGSQETQYF. The J gene is TRBJ2-5, the V gene TRBV5-1; no clear D gene. Trimming took 0 bases from V and 1 from J, leaving 10 bases between them. Looked up from germline, CDR1 is SGHRS and CDR2 is YFSETQ. The CDR3 length is 15 residues. The full variable domain, with the rest looked up from reference TRBV5-1 and TRBJ2-5, is KAGVTQTPRYLIKTRGQQVTLSCSPISGHRSVSWYQQTPGQGLQFLFEYFSETQRNKGNFPGRFSGRQFSNSRSEMNVSTLELGDSALYLCASSLDGGSQETQYFGPGTRLLVL.